This paragraph covers one T cell receptor (beta chain) sequence. The data belong to a study of monozygotic twins with cystic fibrosis. Assay used: immunoSEQ multiplex PCR; TCRdb lists only in-frame clones, some missing. Here the sample spans under 30,000 clones, 90% being singletons. Germline V gives CDR1 SQVTM, CDR2 ANQGSEA. Trimming removed 7 bases from V and 0 bases from J, with 3 bases in between. The CDR3 totals 11 residues. The source is a girl aged 2 to 9 with cystic fibrosis. Sequenced: blood. The chain has TRBV29-1 and TRBJ1-4; D not resolved. The CDR3 coding sequence is TGCAGCGCCTCAACTAATGAAAAACTGTTTTTT. It yields the protein CSASTNEKLFF. The variable domain in full, completed from reference TRBV29-1 and TRBJ1-4, reads SAVISQKPSRDICQRGTSLTIQCQVDSQVTMMFWYRQQPGQSLTLIATANQGSEATYESGFVIDKFPISRPNLTFSTLTVSNMSPEDSSIYLCSASTNEKLFFGSGTQLSVL.